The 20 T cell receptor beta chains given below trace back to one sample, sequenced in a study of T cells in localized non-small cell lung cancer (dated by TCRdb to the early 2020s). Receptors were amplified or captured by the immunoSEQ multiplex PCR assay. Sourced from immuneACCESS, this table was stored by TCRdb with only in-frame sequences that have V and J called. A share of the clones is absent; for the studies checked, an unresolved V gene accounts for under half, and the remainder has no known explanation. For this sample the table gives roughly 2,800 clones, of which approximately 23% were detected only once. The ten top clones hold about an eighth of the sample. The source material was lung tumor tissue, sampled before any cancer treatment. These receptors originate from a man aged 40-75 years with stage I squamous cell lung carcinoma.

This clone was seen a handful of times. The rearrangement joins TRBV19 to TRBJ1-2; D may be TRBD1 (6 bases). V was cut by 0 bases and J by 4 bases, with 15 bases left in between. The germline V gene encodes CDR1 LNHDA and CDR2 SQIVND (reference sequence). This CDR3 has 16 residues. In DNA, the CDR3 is TGTGCCAGTAGTATAGATGACAGGCATACTCGCTATGGCTACACCTTC. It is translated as CASSIDDRHTRYGYTF.

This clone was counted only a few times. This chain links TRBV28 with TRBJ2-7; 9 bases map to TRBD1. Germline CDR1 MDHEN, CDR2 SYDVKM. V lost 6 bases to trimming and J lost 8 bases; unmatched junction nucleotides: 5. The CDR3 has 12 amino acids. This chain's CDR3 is CASRETGGKQYF. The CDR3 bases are TGTGCCAGCAGGGAGACAGGGGGAAAGCAGTACTTC.

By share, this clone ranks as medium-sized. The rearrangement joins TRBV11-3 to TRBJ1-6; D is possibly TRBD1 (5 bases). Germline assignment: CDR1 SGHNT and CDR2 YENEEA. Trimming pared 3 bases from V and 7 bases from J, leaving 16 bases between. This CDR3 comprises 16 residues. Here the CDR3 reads CASSFFSGTANSPLHF. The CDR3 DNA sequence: TGTGCCAGCAGCTTTTTCTCCGGGACGGCGAATTCACCCCTCCACTTT.

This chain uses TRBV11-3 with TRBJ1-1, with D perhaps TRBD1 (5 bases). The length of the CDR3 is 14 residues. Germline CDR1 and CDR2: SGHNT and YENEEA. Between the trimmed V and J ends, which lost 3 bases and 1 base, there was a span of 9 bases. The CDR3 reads CASSFSRANTEAFF. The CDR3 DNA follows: TGTGCCAGCAGCTTCTCCAGGGCGAACACTGAAGCTTTCTTT.

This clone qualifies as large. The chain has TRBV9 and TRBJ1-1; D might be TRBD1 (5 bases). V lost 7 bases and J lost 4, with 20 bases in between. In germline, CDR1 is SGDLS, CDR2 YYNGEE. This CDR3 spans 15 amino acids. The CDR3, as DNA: TGTGCCAGCGGGGCATTCGGCCCAGAGGTCACTGAAGCTTTCTTT. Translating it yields CASGAFGPEVTEAFF.

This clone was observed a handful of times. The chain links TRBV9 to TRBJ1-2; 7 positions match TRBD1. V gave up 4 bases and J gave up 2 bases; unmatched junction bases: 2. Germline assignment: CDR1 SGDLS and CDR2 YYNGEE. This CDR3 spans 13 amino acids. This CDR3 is CASSPQGNYGYTF. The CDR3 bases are TGTGCCAGCAGCCCACAGGGGAACTATGGCTACACCTTC.

The CDR3 region is CASSLMGSPRYF. The CDR3 nucleotides are TGTGCCAGCAGTTTAATGGGGTCACCTAGGTACTTC. J is TRBJ2-7 and V is TRBV28; no clear D gene. Per germline, CDR1 MDHEN and CDR2 SYDVKM. V lost 2 bases to trimming and J lost 12 bases, with 14 bases between them. The CDR3 is 12 residues long.

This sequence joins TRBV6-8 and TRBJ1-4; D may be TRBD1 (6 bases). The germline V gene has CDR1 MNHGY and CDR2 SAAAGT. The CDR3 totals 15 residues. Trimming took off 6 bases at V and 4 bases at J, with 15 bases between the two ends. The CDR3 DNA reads TGTGCCAGCAGCGCAGACAGGAGACTTAATGAAAAACTGTTTTTT. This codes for CASSADRRLNEKLFF.

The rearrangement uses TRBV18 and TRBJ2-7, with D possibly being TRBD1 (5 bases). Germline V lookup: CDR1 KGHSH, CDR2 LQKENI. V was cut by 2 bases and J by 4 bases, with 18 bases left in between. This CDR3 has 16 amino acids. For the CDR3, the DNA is TGTGCCAGCTCACCAAGGCAGGGCAGGGTCTTATACGAGCAGTACTTC. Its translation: CASSPRQGRVLYEQYF.

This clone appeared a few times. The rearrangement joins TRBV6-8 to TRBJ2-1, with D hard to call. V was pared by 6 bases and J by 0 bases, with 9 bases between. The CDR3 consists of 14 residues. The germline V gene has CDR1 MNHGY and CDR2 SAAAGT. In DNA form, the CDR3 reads TGTGCCAGCAGCGGGCTAAGCTCCTACAATGAGCAGTTCTTC. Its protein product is CASSGLSSYNEQFF.

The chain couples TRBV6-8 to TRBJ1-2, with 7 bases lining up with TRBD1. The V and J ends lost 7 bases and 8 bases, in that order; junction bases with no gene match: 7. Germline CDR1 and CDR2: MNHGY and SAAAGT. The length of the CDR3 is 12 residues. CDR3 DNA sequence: TGTGCCAGCAAGTACCAGGGGGGCGGCTACACCTTC. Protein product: CASKYQGGGYTF.

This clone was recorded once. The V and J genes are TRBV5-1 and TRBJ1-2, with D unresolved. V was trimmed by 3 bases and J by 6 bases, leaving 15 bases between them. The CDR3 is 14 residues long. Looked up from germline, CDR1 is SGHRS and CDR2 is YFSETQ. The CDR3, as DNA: TGCGCCAGCAGCTCCCTGGCGGCAGGAAATGGCTACACCTTC. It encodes CASSSLAAGNGYTF.

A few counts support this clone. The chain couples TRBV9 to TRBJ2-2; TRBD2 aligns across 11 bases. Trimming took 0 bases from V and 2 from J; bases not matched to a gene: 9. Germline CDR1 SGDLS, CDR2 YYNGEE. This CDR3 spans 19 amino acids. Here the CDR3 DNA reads TGTGCCAGCAGCGTAGCCCCCTTAACTAGCGGGAGCAACACCGGGGAGCTGTTTTTT. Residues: CASSVAPLTSGSNTGELFF.

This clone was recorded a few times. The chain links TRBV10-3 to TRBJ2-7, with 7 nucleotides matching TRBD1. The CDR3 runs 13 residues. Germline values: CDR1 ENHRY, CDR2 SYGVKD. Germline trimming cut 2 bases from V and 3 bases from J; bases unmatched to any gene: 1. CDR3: CAISERDSYEQYF. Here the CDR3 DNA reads TGTGCCATCAGTGAGAGGGACAGCTACGAGCAGTACTTC.

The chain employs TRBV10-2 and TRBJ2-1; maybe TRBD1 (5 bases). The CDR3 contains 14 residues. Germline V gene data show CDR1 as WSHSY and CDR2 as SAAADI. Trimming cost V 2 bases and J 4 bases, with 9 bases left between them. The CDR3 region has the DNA TGCGCCAGCAGTGAGGACAGCCGATACAATGAGCAGTTCTTC. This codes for CASSEDSRYNEQFF.

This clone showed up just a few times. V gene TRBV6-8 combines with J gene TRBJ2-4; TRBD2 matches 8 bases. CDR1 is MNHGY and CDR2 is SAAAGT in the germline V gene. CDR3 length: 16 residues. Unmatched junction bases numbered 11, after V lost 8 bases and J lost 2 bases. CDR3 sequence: CASFGGAVVSKNIQYF. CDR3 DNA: TGTGCCAGCTTCGGGGGGGCCGTCGTGTCCAAAAACATTCAGTACTTC.

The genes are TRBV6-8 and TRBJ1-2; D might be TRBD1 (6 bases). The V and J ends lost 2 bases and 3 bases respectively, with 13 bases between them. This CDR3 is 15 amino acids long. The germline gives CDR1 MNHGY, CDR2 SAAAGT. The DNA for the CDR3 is TGTGCCAGCAGTTACCCGGCGAAGGGGGACTATGGCTACACCTTC. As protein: CASSYPAKGDYGYTF.

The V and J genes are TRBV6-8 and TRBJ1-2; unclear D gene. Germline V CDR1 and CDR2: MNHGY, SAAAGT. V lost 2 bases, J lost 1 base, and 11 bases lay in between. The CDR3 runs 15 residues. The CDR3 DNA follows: TGTGCCAGCAGTTACCGCGGCGAGTATAACTATGGCTACACCTTC. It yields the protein CASSYRGEYNYGYTF.

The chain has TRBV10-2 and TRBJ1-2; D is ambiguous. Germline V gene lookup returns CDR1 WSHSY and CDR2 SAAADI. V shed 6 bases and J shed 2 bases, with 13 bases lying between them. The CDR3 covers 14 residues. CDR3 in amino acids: CASSAGSTNYGYTF. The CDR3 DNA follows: TGCGCCAGCAGCGCGGGATCTACAAACTATGGCTACACCTTC.

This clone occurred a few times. In nucleotides, the CDR3 is TGTGCCAGCTCACCACTACCCAGGTCAGGGACGAACTATGGCTACACCTTC. The encoded protein is CASSPLPRSGTNYGYTF. The rearrangement links TRBV18 to TRBJ1-2; tentatively, D is TRBD1 (5 bases). Germline V CDR1 and CDR2: KGHSH, LQKENI. This CDR3 region has 17 residues. V lost 1 base, J lost 2 bases, and 17 bases lay in between.